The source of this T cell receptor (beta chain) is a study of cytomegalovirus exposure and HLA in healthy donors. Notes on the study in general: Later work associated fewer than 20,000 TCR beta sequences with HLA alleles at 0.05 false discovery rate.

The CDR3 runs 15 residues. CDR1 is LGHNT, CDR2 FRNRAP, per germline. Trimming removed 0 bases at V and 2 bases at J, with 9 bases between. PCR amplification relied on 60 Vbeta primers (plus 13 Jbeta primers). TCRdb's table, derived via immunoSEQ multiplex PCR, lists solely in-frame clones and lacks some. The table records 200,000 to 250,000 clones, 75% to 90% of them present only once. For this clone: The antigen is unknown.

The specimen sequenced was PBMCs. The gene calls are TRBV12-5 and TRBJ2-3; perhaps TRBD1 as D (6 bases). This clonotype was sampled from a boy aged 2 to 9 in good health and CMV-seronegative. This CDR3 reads CASGLVTGITDTQYF. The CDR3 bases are TGTGCTAGTGGTTTGGTGACAGGCATCACAGATACGCAGTATTTT.